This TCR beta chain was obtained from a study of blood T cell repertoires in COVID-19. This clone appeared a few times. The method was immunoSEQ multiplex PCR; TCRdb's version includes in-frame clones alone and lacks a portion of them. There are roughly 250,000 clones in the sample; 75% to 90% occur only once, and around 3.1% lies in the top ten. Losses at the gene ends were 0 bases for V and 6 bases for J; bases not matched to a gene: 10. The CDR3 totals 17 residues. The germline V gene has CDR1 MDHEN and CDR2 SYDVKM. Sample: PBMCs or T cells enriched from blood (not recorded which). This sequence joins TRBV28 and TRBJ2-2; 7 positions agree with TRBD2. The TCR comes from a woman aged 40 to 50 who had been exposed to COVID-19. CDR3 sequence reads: CASSLWTLGSGPGELFF. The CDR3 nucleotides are TGTGCCAGCAGTTTATGGACTCTCGGTAGCGGGCCCGGGGAGCTGTTTTTT. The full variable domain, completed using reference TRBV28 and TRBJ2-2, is DVKVTQSSRYLVKRTGEKVFLECVQDMDHENMFWYRQDPGLGLRLIYFSYDVKMKEKGDIPEGYSVSREKKERFSLILESASTNQTSMYLCASSLWTLGSGPGELFFGEGSRLTVL.